This TCR beta chain originates from a study of technical replicates of blood from a handful of donors. Trimming left V 7 bases short and J 4 bases short, with 7 bases between. The germline V gene has CDR1 MNHNY and CDR2 SVGAGI (reference sequence). There are 11 residues in the CDR3. Profiling relied on immunoSEQ multiplex PCR, and the TCRdb table lists in-frame clones only, not all of them. This sample has about 100,000 clones; nearly 96% occur once, and the top ten carry around 0.2%. Sequenced input: T cells isolated from PBMCs. The chain combines TRBV6-6 with TRBJ1-1, with a possible D match to TRBD1 (6 bases). The sequence was obtained from a human donor in good health. The CDR3 protein is CASKGGTEAFF. The CDR3 DNA is TGTGCCAGCAAAGGGGGCACTGAAGCTTTCTTT.